The present TCR beta chain was sequenced within a study of blood T cell repertoires in COVID-19. As for the study in general: Spain, Italy and the United States supplied samples that represented acute and convalescent COVID-19.

V lost 7 bases and J lost 1; bases outside the gene matches: 9. This CDR3 is built from 15 residues. Germline CDR1 is LNHDA and CDR2 is SQIVND (reference sequence). Original processing notes: Amplification from reference gene primers served as the basis for estimated nucleated cell counts. The assay was immunoSEQ multiplex PCR, and TCRdb's table has in-frame clones only and misses some. Clone size and V and J calls were adopted from that table, with D and trimming inferred from the DNA. The data contain around 210,000 clones, roughly nine tenths of them seen just once; the ten biggest clones take up 0.7% to 0.8%.

This sequence was found in a woman aged 65 to 85 with acute or convalescent COVID-19. The J gene is TRBJ1-1, the V gene TRBV19; 7 bases fit TRBD1. The material sequenced was peripheral blood. The CDR3 is CASKGTGAQNTEAFF. CDR3 nucleotides: TGTGCCAGTAAAGGTACAGGGGCCCAGAACACTGAAGCTTTCTTT.